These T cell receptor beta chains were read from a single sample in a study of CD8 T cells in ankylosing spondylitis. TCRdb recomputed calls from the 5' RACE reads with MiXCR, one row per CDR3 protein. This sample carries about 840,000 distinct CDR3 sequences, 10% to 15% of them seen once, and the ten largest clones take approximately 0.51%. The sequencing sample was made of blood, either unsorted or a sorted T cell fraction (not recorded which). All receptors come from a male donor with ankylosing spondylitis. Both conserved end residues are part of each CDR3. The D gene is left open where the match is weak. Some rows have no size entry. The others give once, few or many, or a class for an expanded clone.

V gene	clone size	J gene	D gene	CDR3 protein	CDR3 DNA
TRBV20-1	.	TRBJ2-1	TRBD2	CSASQRGSVLAGTYNEQFF	TGCAGTGCTAGCCAGAGAGGCTCGGTCCTAGCGGGAACCTACAATGAGCAGTTCTTC
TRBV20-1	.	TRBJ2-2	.	CSARNPTNTGELFF	TGCAGTGCTAGAAATCCAACGAACACCGGGGAGCTGTTTTTT
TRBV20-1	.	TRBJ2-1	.	CSANQGPDSYNEQFF	TGCAGTGCAAACCAAGGGCCAGACTCCTACAATGAGCAGTTCTTC
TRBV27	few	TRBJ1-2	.	CASSAAERAYGYTF	TGTGCCAGCAGTGCCGCGGAGAGGGCCTATGGCTACACCTTC
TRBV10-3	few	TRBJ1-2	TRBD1	CAISSGQVVYGYTF	TGTGCCATCAGTTCGGGACAGGTGGTCTATGGCTACACCTTC
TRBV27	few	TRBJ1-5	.	CASSLSRALRQPQHF	TGTGCCAGCAGTTTAAGCCGGGCCCTAAGACAGCCCCAGCATTTT
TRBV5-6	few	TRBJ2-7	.	CASSLDLRRAYEQYF	TGTGCCAGCAGCTTGGATCTGAGGCGGGCCTACGAGCAGTACTTC
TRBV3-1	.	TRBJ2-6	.	CASSQSTAGANVLTF	TGTGCCAGCAGCCAATCCACAGCTGGGGCCAACGTCCTGACTTTC
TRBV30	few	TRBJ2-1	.	CAWSGQYNEQFF	TGTGCCTGGAGTGGCCAGTACAATGAGCAGTTCTTC
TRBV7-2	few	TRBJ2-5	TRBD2	CASSTGLAAGKTQYF	TGTGCCAGCAGCACGGGACTAGCGGCTGGTAAGACCCAGTACTTC
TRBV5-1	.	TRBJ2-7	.	CASSLQGSPYEQYF	TGCGCCAGCAGCTTGCAGGGTAGCCCCTACGAGCAGTACTTC
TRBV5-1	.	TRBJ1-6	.	CASSLTVGVGNSPLHF	TGCGCCAGCAGCTTGACGGTCGGAGTGGGGAATTCACCCCTCCACTTT
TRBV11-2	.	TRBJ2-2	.	CASSPGGQMTAGELFF	TGTGCCAGCAGCCCCGGGGGACAGATGACGGCCGGGGAGCTGTTTTTT
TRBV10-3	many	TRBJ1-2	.	CAISESGTAHTF	TGTGCCATCAGTGAGTCGGGGACGGCCCACACCTTC
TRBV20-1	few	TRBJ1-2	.	CSARVPPSLYGYTF	TGCAGTGCTAGAGTTCCGCCCAGCCTATATGGCTACACCTTC
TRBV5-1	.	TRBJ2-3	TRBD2	CASSLAGGPPGDTQYF	TGCGCCAGCAGCTTGGCGGGGGGACCGCCGGGAGATACGCAGTATTTT
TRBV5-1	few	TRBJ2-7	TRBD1	CASSPDREVYEQYF	TGCGCCAGCAGCCCGGACAGGGAGGTCTACGAGCAGTACTTC
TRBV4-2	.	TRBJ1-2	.	CASSPRLGQGNGYTF	TGTGCCAGCAGCCCCCGCCTGGGGCAGGGGAATGGCTACACCTTC
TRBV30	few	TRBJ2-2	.	CACLWRGNTGELFF	TGTGCCTGCCTGTGGCGGGGGAACACCGGGGAGCTGTTTTTT
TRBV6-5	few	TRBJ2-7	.	CASSWRTFSYEQYF	TGTGCCAGCAGTTGGAGGACTTTTTCCTACGAGCAGTACTTC
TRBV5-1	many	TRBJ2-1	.	CASSSRTGEEQFF	TGCGCCAGCAGCAGCAGGACGGGGGAAGAGCAGTTCTTC
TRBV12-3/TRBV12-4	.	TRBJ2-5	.	CASSLGPDGRTQYF	TGTGCCAGCAGTTTAGGGCCGGACGGTAGGACCCAGTACTTC
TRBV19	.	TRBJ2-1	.	CASSISIEGRDGSYNEQFF	TGTGCCAGTAGTATATCAATTGAAGGACGGGACGGCTCCTACAATGAGCAGTTCTTC
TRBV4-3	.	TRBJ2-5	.	CASSQEYTGETQYF	TGCGCCAGCAGCCAAGAGTATACAGGAGAGACCCAGTACTTC
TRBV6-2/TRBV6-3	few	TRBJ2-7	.	CASSPIEAGRYEQYF	TGTGCCAGCAGCCCAATCGAAGCGGGTCGGTACGAGCAGTACTTC
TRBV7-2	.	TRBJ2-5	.	CASSVQQETQYF	TGTGCCAGCAGCGTTCAACAAGAGACCCAGTACTTC
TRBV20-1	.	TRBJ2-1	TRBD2	CSANPGLAGGTGEQLF	TGCAGTGCTAACCCAGGACTAGCGGGAGGTACGGGTGAGCAGTTATTC
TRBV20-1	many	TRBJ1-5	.	CSARAGVHQAQHF	TGCAGTGCCCGAGCGGGGGTCCATCAGGCCCAGCATTTT
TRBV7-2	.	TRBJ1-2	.	CASSLGRVSNYGYTF	TGTGCCAGCAGCTTAGGCCGGGTCTCTAACTATGGCTACACCTTC
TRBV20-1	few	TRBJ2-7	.	CSASPMSYEQYF	TGCAGTGCTAGCCCAATGTCCTACGAGCAGTACTTC
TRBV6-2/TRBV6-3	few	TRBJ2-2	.	CASSRLFTGELFF	TGTGCCAGCAGCCGCTTGTTCACCGGGGAGCTGTTTTTT
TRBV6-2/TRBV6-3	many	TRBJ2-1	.	CASRLRDEQFF	TGTGCCAGCAGGCTGCGGGATGAGCAGTTCTTC
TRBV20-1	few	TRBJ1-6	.	CSAREGRRGSPLHF	TGCAGTGCTAGAGAGGGCCGACGGGGGTCACCCCTCCACTTT
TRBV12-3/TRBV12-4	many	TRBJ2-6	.	CASSRGTGANVLTF	TGTGCCAGCAGCCGCGGGACTGGGGCCAACGTCCTGACTTTC
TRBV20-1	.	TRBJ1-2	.	CSAKDSYYGYTF	TGCAGTGCTAAGGACAGCTACTATGGCTACACCTTC
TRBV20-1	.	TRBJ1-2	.	CSARDPSGILYGYTF	TGCAGTGCTAGAGACCCAAGCGGGATTCTCTATGGCTACACCTTC
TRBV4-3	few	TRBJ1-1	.	CASSQENYRQNTEAFF	TGCGCCAGCAGCCAAGAAAATTACAGGCAGAACACTGAAGCTTTCTTT
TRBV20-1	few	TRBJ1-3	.	CSGRGFSGNTIYF	TGCAGTGGACGGGGTTTCTCTGGAAACACCATATATTTT
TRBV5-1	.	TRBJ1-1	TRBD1	CASSINPGTGYTEAFF	TGCGCCAGCAGTATTAATCCCGGGACAGGGTACACTGAAGCTTTCTTT
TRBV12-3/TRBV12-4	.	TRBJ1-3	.	CASSGTVGFLDTIYF	TGTGCCAGCAGTGGGACGGTGGGTTTTTTGGACACCATATATTTT
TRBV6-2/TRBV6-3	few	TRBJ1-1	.	CASAVTMNTEAFF	TGTGCCAGCGCTGTGACAATGAACACTGAAGCTTTCTTT
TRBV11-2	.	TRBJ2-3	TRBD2	CASSPRLAGGLTNTQYF	TGTGCCAGCAGCCCGCGACTAGCGGGAGGGCTTACAAATACGCAGTATTTT
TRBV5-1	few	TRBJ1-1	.	CASSFLGHEGTEAFF	TGCGCCAGCAGCTTTCTGGGACACGAGGGAACTGAAGCTTTCTTT
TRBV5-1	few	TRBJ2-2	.	CASSRLALVKRTNTGELFF	TGCGCCAGCAGCCGTCTGGCCCTTGTTAAGAGAACGAACACCGGGGAGCTGTTTTTT
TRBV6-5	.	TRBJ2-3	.	CASSYREWSTDTQYF	TGTGCCAGCAGTTACAGAGAATGGAGCACAGATACGCAGTATTTT
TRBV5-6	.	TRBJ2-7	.	CASTILGGYEQYF	TGTGCCAGCACCATACTAGGAGGCTACGAGCAGTACTTC
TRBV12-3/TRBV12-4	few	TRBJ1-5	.	CASSFPGRRSQPQHF	TGTGCCAGCAGTTTTCCGGGGAGGAGAAGTCAGCCCCAGCATTTT
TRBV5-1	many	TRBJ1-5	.	CASSFEGNQPQHF	TGCGCCAGCAGCTTCGAGGGGAATCAGCCCCAGCATTTT
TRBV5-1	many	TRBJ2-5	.	CASTSLGEETQYF	TGCGCCAGCACCTCCTTGGGGGAGGAGACCCAGTACTTC
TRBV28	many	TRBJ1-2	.	CASTGGYGYTF	TGTGCCAGCACGGGAGGCTATGGCTACACCTTC
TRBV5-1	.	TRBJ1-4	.	CASSLGRVNEKLFF	TGCGCCAGCAGCTTGGGCCGGGTTAATGAAAAACTGTTTTTT
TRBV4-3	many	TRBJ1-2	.	CASSQAQTVTTGYTF	TGCGCCAGCAGCCAAGCACAGACAGTAACTACTGGCTACACCTTC